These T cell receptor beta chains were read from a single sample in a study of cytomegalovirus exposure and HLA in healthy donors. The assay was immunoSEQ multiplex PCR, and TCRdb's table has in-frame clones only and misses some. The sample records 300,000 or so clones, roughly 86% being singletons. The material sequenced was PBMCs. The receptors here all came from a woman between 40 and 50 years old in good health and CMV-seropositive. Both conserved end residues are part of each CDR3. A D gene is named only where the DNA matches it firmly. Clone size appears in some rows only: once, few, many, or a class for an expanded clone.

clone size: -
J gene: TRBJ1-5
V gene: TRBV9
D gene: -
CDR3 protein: CASSVSGFGNQPQHF
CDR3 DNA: TGTGCCAGCAGCGTTTCAGGGTTTGGCAATCAGCCCCAGCATTTT

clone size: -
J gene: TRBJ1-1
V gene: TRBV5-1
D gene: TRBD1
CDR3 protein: CASSERTGLLNTEAFF
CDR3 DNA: TGCGCCAGCAGCGAAAGGACAGGGCTTCTGAACACTGAAGCTTTCTTT

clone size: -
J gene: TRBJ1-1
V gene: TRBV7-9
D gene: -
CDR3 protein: CASSLWRAENTEAFF
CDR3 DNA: TGTGCCAGCAGCTTATGGAGGGCGGAAAACACTGAAGCTTTCTTT

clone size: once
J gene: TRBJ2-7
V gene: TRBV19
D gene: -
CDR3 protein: CASRGANRYEQYF
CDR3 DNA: TGTGCCAGTAGGGGGGCGAACCGCTACGAGCAGTACTTC

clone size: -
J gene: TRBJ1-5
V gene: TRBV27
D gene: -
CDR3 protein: CASSLGTGLGPQHF
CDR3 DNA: TGTGCCAGCAGTTTAGGTACAGGGCTTGGACCCCAGCATTTT

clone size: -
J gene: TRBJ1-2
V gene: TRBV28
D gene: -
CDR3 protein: CASSLADRNYGYTF
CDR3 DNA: TGTGCCAGCAGTCTCGCGGACAGAAACTATGGCTACACCTTC

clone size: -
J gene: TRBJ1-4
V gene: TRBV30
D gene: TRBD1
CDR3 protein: CAWSRGRTNEKLFF
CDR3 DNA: TGTGCCTGGAGCAGGGGGCGGACTAATGAAAAACTGTTTTTT

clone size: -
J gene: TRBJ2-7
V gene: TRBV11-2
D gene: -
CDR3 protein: CASSLGLGEQYF
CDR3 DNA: TGTGCCAGCAGCTTAGGACTTGGAGAGCAGTACTTC

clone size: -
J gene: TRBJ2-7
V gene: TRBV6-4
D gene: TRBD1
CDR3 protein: CASSATRDRGALSEQYF
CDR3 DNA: TGTGCCAGCAGTGCCACAAGGGACAGGGGGGCGCTCTCCGAGCAGTACTTC

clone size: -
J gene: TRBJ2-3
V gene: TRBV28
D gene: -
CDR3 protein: CASSSLGTQYF
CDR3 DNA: TGTGCCAGCAGTTCCCTCGGTACGCAGTATTTT

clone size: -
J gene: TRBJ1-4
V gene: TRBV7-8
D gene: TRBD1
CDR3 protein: CASSLGTGVNEKLFF
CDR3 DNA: TGTGCCAGCAGCCTCGGGACAGGAGTTAATGAAAAACTGTTTTTT

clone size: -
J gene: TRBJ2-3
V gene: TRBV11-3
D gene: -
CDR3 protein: CASSLGHPTSTDTQYF
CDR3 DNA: TGTGCCAGCAGCTTAGGACACCCCACTAGCACAGATACGCAGTATTTT

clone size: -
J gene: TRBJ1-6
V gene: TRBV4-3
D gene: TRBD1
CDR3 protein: CASSLNPGQQNSPLHF
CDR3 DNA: TGCGCCAGCAGTCTAAACCCGGGACAGCAAAATTCACCCCTCCACTTT

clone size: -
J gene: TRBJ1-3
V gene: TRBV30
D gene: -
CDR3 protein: CAWSNSETGNTIYF
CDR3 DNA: TGTGCCTGGAGTAACAGTGAAACTGGAAACACCATATATTTT

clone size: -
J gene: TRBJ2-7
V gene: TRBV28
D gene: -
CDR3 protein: CASSTTSYEQYF
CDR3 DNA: TGTGCCAGCAGTACCACCTCCTACGAGCAGTACTTC

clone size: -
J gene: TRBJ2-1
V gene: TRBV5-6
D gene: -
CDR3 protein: CASSLVVGEPLDEQFF
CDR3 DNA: TGTGCCAGCAGCTTGGTCGTGGGAGAGCCATTGGATGAGCAGTTCTTC

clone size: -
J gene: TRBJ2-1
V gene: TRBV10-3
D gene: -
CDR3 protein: CAISQGRVHEQFF
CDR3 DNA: TGTGCCATCAGTCAGGGCAGAGTCCATGAGCAGTTCTTC

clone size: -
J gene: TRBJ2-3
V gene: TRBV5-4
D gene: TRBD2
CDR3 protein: CASSFGAGGGGTDTQYF
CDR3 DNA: TGTGCCAGCAGCTTTGGAGCGGGAGGAGGGGGCACAGATACGCAGTATTTT

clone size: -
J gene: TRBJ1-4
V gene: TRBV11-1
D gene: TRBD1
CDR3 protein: CASSDDRDSGEKLFF
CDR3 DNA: TGTGCCAGCAGCGACGACAGGGATAGTGGTGAAAAACTGTTTTTT

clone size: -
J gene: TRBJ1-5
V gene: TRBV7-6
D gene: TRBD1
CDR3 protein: CASSPTGTHQPQHF
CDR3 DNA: TGTGCCAGCAGCCCGACAGGGACGCATCAGCCCCAGCATTTT

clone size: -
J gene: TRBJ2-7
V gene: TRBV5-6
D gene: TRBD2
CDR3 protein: CASSWGLAGTYEQYF
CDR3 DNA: TGTGCCAGCAGCTGGGGACTAGCGGGAACCTACGAGCAGTACTTC

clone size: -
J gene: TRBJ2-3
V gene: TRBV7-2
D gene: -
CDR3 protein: CASSYAGRELGTDTQYF
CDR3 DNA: TGTGCCAGCAGCTACGCTGGTCGGGAGTTGGGCACAGATACGCAGTATTTT

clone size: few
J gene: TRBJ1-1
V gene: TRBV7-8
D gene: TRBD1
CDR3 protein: CASSIGQGLNTEAFF
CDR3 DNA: TGTGCCAGCAGCATAGGACAGGGGTTGAACACTGAAGCTTTCTTT

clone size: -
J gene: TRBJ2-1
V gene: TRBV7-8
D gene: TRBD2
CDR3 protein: CASSIAGLYNEQFF
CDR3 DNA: TGTGCCAGCAGCATAGCGGGCCTCTACAATGAGCAGTTCTTC

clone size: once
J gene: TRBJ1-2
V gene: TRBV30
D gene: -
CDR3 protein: CAWSRAAPYGYTF
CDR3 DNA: TGTGCCTGGAGTCGAGCGGCTCCCTATGGCTACACCTTC

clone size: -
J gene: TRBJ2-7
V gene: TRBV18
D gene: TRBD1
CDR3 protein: CASSPLTGATYEQYF
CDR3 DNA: TGTGCCAGCTCACCTTTGACAGGGGCCACCTACGAGCAGTACTTC

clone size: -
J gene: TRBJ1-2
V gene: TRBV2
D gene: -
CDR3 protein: CASSEDTRAGYTF
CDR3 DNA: TGTGCCAGCAGTGAAGATACCAGGGCGGGCTACACCTTC

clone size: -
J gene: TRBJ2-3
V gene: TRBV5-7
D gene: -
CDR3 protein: CASSLVRYAGQYF
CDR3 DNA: TGTGCCAGCAGCTTGGTGCGCTACGCCGGGCAGTATTTT

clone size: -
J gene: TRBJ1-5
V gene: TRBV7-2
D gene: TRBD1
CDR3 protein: CASSSGGGPGQPQHF
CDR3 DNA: TGTGCCAGCAGCTCGGGAGGGGGCCCGGGGCAGCCCCAGCATTTT

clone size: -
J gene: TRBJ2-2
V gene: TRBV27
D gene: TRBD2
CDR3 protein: CASSPLGRANTGELFF
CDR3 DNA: TGTGCCAGCAGTCCCCTCGGGAGGGCGAACACCGGGGAGCTGTTTTTT

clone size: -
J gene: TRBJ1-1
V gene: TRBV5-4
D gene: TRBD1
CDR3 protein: CASSPPDRGAEAFF
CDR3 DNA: TGTGCCAGCAGCCCTCCGGACAGGGGGGCTGAAGCTTTCTTT

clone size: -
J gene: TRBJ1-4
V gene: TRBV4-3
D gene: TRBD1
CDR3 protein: CASSRQRTGSNKGNEKLFF
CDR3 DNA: TGCGCCAGCAGCCGACAACGGACAGGGTCAAACAAGGGGAATGAAAAACTGTTTTTT

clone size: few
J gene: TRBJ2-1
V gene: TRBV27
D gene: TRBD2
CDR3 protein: CASSLGRGGSEQFF
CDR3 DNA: TGTGCCAGCAGTTTAGGTCGTGGCGGGAGTGAGCAGTTCTTC

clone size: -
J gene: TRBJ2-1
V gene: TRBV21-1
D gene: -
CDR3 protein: CASTKTRNEQFF
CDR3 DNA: TGTGCCAGCACCAAAACTAGAAATGAGCAGTTCTTC

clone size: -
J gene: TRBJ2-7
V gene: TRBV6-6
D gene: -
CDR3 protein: CASTAQGYEQYF
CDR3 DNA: TGTGCCAGCACCGCACAGGGTTACGAGCAGTACTTC

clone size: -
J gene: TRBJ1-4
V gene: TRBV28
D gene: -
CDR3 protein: CASTPQALNEKLFF
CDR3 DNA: TGTGCCAGCACCCCACAGGCGCTTAATGAAAAACTGTTTTTT

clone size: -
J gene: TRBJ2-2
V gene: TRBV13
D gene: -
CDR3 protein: CATTQTGNTGELFF
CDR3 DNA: TGTGCCACCACGCAGACAGGGAACACCGGGGAGCTGTTTTTT

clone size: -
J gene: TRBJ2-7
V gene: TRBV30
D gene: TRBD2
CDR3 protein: CAWRTPREGFYEQYF
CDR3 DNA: TGTGCCTGGAGGACTCCACGGGAGGGGTTTTACGAGCAGTACTTC

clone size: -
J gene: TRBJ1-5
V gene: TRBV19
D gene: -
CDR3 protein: CATIDTTRNQPQHF
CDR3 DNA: TGTGCCACCATTGACACGACAAGAAATCAGCCCCAGCATTTT

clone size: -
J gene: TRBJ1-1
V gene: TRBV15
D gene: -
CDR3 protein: CATSRDGAGNTEAFF
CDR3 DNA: TGTGCCACCAGCAGAGATGGGGCAGGGAACACTGAAGCTTTCTTT